Below, one T cell receptor beta chain is given with its context. This clone has a handful of counts. Which antigen it targets is not known. Base qualities are missing; no much larger clone stands one base away. TCR beta CDR3 regions were sequenced from DNA using the immunoSEQ Assay. Concerning the study's data processing: To compute T cell density, TCR beta template counts were normalized to usable DNA, which was estimated by amplifying housekeeping genes. Richness was estimated using the preseqR package, with extrapolation to 400,000 templates for PBMC samples and to 120,000 templates for tissue samples. Clonality was calculated as one minus Pielou's evenness. Tissue-enriched TCRs were identified through differential abundance testing performed on productive amino-acid clonotypes, with a minimum total count of 5 and an alpha of 0.1. The Jaccard Index and the Morisita Overlap Index were used to quantify repertoire overlap between compartments. TCR beta CDR3s were clustered by GLIPH together with public tetramer-defined viral CDR3s, and at least three viral sequences plus V-gene enrichment were required for viral motifs. Drawn from immuneACCESS, this table holds only the in-frame rearrangements with V and J called that TCRdb kept. Clones are partly lost; checked studies trace under half to an unresolved V gene and leave the rest unexplained. V, J and clone size were drawn from that table, and D and trimming were deduced from the DNA. The sample profile shows about 64,000 clones; more than 80% of them were found once. The ten biggest clones cover just over 4.5% of the sample.

These data originate in a study of T cells in localized non-small cell lung cancer (dated by TCRdb to the early 2020s). Study-level background: The study analyzed T cell repertoires of approximately 240 early-stage NSCLC patients, comparing tumors and uninvolved tumor-adjacent lungs. The cohort was made up of about 240 treatment-naive NSCLC patients whose localized lung tumors had been resected. NSCLC patients had a mean age of roughly 66 years, and 129 were male and around 110 female. General study outcomes and caveats: Higher T cell density in blood was associated with longer overall survival, whereas higher clonality in adjacent lung was associated with shorter survival. A median of around 57 of the top 100 tumor clones turned up in the paired uninvolved adjacent lung, and around 27 of those clones also ranked among the top 100 of that same adjacent lung. Uninvolved tumor-adjacent lung showed the highest T cell clonality, higher than tumor, which suggests more focused antigenic responses in the uninvolved tumor-adjacent lung. Because of the exploratory design, TCR variables were selected using unadjusted p-values without false-discovery rate correction. Because multi-region tumor sequencing was not performed, intratumor heterogeneity could not be ruled out.

At diagnosis, tumor, uninvolved tumor-adjacent lung and peripheral blood were collected and then preserved as a mix of FFPE and fresh-frozen material. Blood samples were analyzed as peripheral blood mononuclear cells for TCR repertoire profiling. From the cysteine through the phenylalanine, the CDR3 covers 14 amino acids. Just the 42-base CDR3 DNA is kept, in frame starting at base 1. For CDR1 and CDR2, the germline V gene (reference sequence) lists LNHNV and YYDKDF. V is pared back by 3 bases and J by 5 bases, with 13 bases lying between the germline termini. The source material was PBMCs, sampled before any cancer treatment. The chain is assembled from TRBV15 and TRBJ1-1; TRBD1 might be the D gene, on 5 matching bases. This clonotype was obtained from a man aged 40 to 70 with stage II lung adenocarcinoma. The nucleotide sequence is TGTGCCACCAGCAGTCAGGCAGGGAGGACTGAAGCTTTCTTT. The translation is CATSSQAGRTEAFF.